These 7 T cell receptor beta chains were all obtained from the same sample, sequenced in a study of post-analysis software for immune sequencing data. These TCRs are of unknown antigen specificity. Libraries were made from TCR beta cDNA, and they carried unique molecular identifiers. MiXCR, applied by TCRdb to the PCR reads, yields one record per CDR3 protein. The data contain approximately 630,000 distinct CDR3 sequences, approximately 59% of them singletons. The study's findings and limits: A few TRBV segments appeared more often in patients than in controls, and TRBV5-6, TRBV5-1 and TRBV20-1 were among these.

Material: blood. All receptors come from a girl aged 2 to 10 with multiple sclerosis.

This chain joins TRBV6-6 and TRBJ1-2, with D possibly TRBD1 on 5 matching bases. The CDR3 is 13 residues long. Trimming left V 4 bases short and J 8 bases short, with 14 bases between. Germline CDR1 reads MNHNY; CDR2 reads SVGAGI (reference sequence). The CDR3 sequence is CASSSPGRSGYTF. For the CDR3, the DNA is TGTGCCAGCAGTTCTCCAGGGAGAAGCGGCTACACCTTC.

This rearrangement joins TRBV29-1 to TRBJ2-7, with 10 bases lining up with TRBD1. Germline CDR1 SQVTM, CDR2 ANQGSEA. V shed 4 bases, J shed 3 bases, and the junction held 6 bases outside the gene matches. This CDR3 has 14 amino acids. The CDR3 DNA sequence: TGCAGCGTTGCGCAGACAGGGGGCAGCTACGAGCAGTACTTC. Protein: CSVAQTGGSYEQYF.

The chain employs TRBV25-1 and TRBJ2-1; 9 nucleotides match TRBD2. From germline, CDR1 is MGHDK and CDR2 SYGVNS. Trimming cost V 6 bases and J 2 bases; bases outside gene matches: 2. The CDR3 loop spans 14 amino acids. DNA of the CDR3: TGTGCCAGCAGGCGGGGGGGCCCCTACAATGAGCAGTTCTTC. It codes for CASRRGGPYNEQFF. The whole variable domain, filled in from reference TRBV25-1 and TRBJ2-1, reads EADIYQTPRYLVIGTGKKITLECSQTMGHDKMYWYQQDPGMELHLIHYSYGVNSTEKGDLSSESTVSRIRTEHFPLTLESARPSHTSQYLCASRRGGPYNEQFFGPGTRLTVL.

The chain has TRBV20-1 and TRBJ2-7; 8 nucleotides agree with TRBD2. Losses at the gene ends were 5 bases for V and 2 bases for J; bases not matched to a gene: 8. Germline CDR1 is DFQATT and CDR2 is SNEGSKA (reference sequence). This CDR3 comprises 14 residues. CDR3 coding DNA: TGCAGTGCTCCTTACTCCGGGAGGGCCTACGAGCAGTACTTC. It encodes CSAPYSGRAYEQYF.

This clonotype was seen only a few times. The chain has TRBV5-1 and TRBJ2-3; TRBD1 matches at 7 bases. Looked up from germline, CDR1 is SGHRS and CDR2 is YFSETQ. After removal of 4 bases from V and 0 bases from J, the junction contained 8 bases not matched to a gene. This CDR3 has 16 residues. For the CDR3, the DNA is TGCGCCAGCAGCCCATGGACAGGCGATAGCACAGATACGCAGTATTTT. Translated, it gives CASSPWTGDSTDTQYF.

This clonotype occurred a few times. The rearrangement uses TRBV7-2 and TRBJ2-7, with 9 bases identical to TRBD2. The CDR3 is made up of 15 amino acids. The V and J ends lost 1 base and 3 bases, in that order; junction bases with no gene match: 4. Germline CDR1 SGHTA, CDR2 FQGNSA. The CDR3 region has the DNA TGTGCCAGCAGCTTAGTAGCGGGAGACAACTACGAGCAGTACTTC. Protein sequence: CASSLVAGDNYEQYF.

This clonotype was detected once. This chain uses TRBV12-5 with TRBJ2-1; the D gene is possibly TRBD2 (7 bases). Germline lookup yields CDR1 LGHNT and CDR2 FRNRAP. V lost 0 bases, J lost 1 base, and 13 bases lay in between. The CDR3 is made up of 17 amino acids. DNA of the CDR3: TGTGCTAGTGGTTTGGTATTGGGGGGGCTTTCCTACAATGAGCAGTTCTTC. Its protein is CASGLVLGGLSYNEQFF.